This T cell receptor beta chain was documented in a study of blood T cell repertoires in COVID-19. Study overall: The United States, Italy and Spain supplied acute and convalescent COVID-19 samples.

The CDR3 is 16 amino acids. Germline CDR1 and CDR2: LNHDA and SQIVND (reference sequence). Trimming cost V 5 bases and J 1 base; bases outside gene matches: 7. Authors' data handling: Reference gene primer amplification in the assay estimated nucleated cell counts. The assay was immunoSEQ multiplex PCR, and TCRdb's table has in-frame clones only and misses some. That table is the source of V, J and clone size, and D and trimming were worked out from the DNA. The sample carries 100,000 to 150,000 clones, around 81% recorded once. This chain uses TRBV19 with TRBJ2-5, with 10 positions matching TRBD2. This receptor was obtained from a woman aged 45-65 years with acute or convalescent COVID-19. The sample comprised peripheral blood. DNA for the CDR3: TGTGCCAGTAGTTCTAGGTTAGCGGGGGGCCAAGAGACCCAGTACTTC. This gives the protein CASSSRLAGGQETQYF.